Included here is one T cell receptor beta chain sequence, with context. Its antigen is unknown. Pooled together were second doses at about 4 or about 12 weeks. J lost 9 bases, V lost 6 bases, and 6 bases had no gene match. The CDR3 has 13 residues. The entry originates in a study of T cell responses to AZD1222 COVID-19 vaccine. General study results and limits: Among vaccine-associated CD4 TCRs, coverage spanned spike, with dominance at 160-218 and 743-854. Unmutated variant regions reportedly attract nearly half of all spike-specific TCRs.

The method was immunoSEQ multiplex PCR; TCRdb's version includes in-frame clones alone and lacks a portion of them. The data hold around 89,000 clones, with over 75% observed a single time. The source is an adult who received the AZD1222 COVID-19 vaccine. This sequence joins TRBV12-3 or TRBV12-4 and TRBJ2-1; TRBD1 aligns across 9 bases. The sample here was peripheral blood, taken 28 days after the second AZD1222 dose. The CDR3 protein is CASRNDRGIEQFF. Here the CDR3 DNA reads TGTGCCAGCAGGAACGACAGGGGGATTGAGCAGTTCTTC.